What follows are 5 T cell receptor beta chains derived from one specimen sequenced in a study of T cells in localized non-small cell lung cancer. Repertoires were generated with immunoSEQ multiplex PCR, while TCRdb's copy carries only in-frame clones and drops some. The data contain tens of thousands of clones, around 91% of them singletons. The specimen was peripheral blood, collected before any cancer treatment. These receptors all stem from a woman aged 40-69 years with stage I lung adenocarcinoma.

The CDR3 reads CASSPRSGVAGAPSSYNEQFF. CDR3 coding DNA: TGCGCCAGCAGCCCCCGTTCTGGAGTAGCGGGGGCGCCTAGCTCCTACAATGAGCAGTTCTTC. The chain employs TRBV5-1 and TRBJ2-1, with 9 bases identical to TRBD2. V was pared by 4 bases and J by 0 bases, with 20 bases of the junction left unmatched. The germline V gene encodes CDR1 SGHRS and CDR2 YFSETQ. The CDR3 extends over 21 amino acids.

This chain links TRBV18 with TRBJ1-4, with TRBD1 matching over 7 bases. The germline V gene has CDR1 KGHSH and CDR2 LQKENI. The CDR3 totals 13 residues. Trimming at V came to 8 bases and at J to 5 bases, leaving 5 bases not matched to a gene. The CDR3 sequence is CASTLGQNEKLFF. The CDR3 coding sequence is TGTGCCAGCACCTTGGGACAGAATGAAAAACTGTTTTTT.

The V call is TRBV25-1, the J call TRBJ2-7, with no clear D. CDR1 and CDR2 from the germline V gene are MGHDK and SYGVNS. This CDR3 comprises 12 residues. Trimming pared 7 bases from V and 3 bases from J, leaving 10 bases between. In DNA, the CDR3 is TGTGCCAGCACCCGGACGGGCTACGAGCAGTACTTC. Amino acids: CASTRTGYEQYF.

This clone was seen more than once but under ten times. The J gene is TRBJ2-2, the V gene TRBV5-8, with D uncertain. Trimming took off 0 bases at V and 6 bases at J, with 18 bases between the two ends. Looked up from germline, CDR1 is SGHTS and CDR2 is YDEGEE. The CDR3 consists of 17 residues. Here the CDR3 reads CASSLVPGRSNSGELFF. CDR3 DNA: TGTGCCAGCAGCTTGGTTCCCGGGCGCAGCAACTCCGGGGAGCTGTTTTTT.

The J gene is TRBJ1-2, the V gene TRBV30; no reliable D call. Germline V gives CDR1 GTSNPN, CDR2 SVGIG (reference sequence). The CDR3 is 19 residues long. V lost 1 base and J 2 bases, leaving 26 bases between the germline ends. The CDR3 DNA sequence: TGTGCCTGGAGTGCCCTACGTCCAGGAGGCTCCCTCTTCAACTATGGCTACACCTTC. Protein: CAWSALRPGGSLFNYGYTF.